This entry describes one T cell receptor beta chain. Its antigen specificity is not known. The record has no base qualities; no much larger clone is one base away. The sample's time point, from its label and the paper: baseline before first vaccination. Vaccinee samples came from UK trials COV001 and COV002, including a single-blind randomized controlled phase 2/3 trial of AZD1222 (ChAdOx1 nCoV-19) in healthy adults. Trial participant PBMC samples were collected at day 0 and day 28 after the second dose for TCRbeta chain sequencing. CDR1 and CDR2 are read off the germline V gene (reference sequence) as LNHDA and SQIVND. The CDR3 starts with the cysteine, ends with the phenylalanine, and has 14 residues. The CDR3 DNA has 42 bases and is translated from base 1. Trimming costs V 8 bases and J 0 bases, and their ends lie 10 bases apart. These data come from a study of T cell responses to AZD1222 COVID-19 vaccine (dated by TCRdb to the early 2020s). For the study in its entirety: AZD1222 recipients whose second dose came at about 4 weeks and those whose second dose came at about 12 weeks were combined into one group, since spike-specific TCR depth and breadth did not differ between the two schedules. A total of under 250 trial participants underwent TCR sequencing, of whom 207 had received two doses of AZD1222 and about 25 had received two doses of the MenACWY control vaccine. Trial participants were enrolled by age into subgroups of 18-55, 56-69 and 70-plus years, and around 150, 29 and 61 TCR-sequenced participants, respectively, were included in these subgroups. What the authors observed across the whole study: Because no samples from the day 14 peak response were available, repertoires could be characterized only after the peak T cell response. Only six AZD1222 recipients were SARS-CoV-2 seropositive at baseline, limiting conclusions about previously exposed vaccinees. In the small 56-69-year group, the increase in depth fell short of significance, most likely because of low power. After two AZD1222 doses, spike-specific TCR breadth and depth were significantly higher than at day 0 and than in MenACWY recipients. Most participants were white British and females outnumbered males, and the authors suggested that clonal diversity may have been underestimated. Vaccine-associated CD4 TCRs spanned the whole spike protein, with dominant responses in regions 160-218 and 743-854. Nearly half of unique spike-specific TCRs reportedly recognized epitopes outside regions mutated in the B.1.351 and B.1.1.7 variants.

The CDR3 regions of human TCRbeta chains were analyzed by immunosequencing. On the authors' methods: TCRs in the repertoires were compared against a reference library of SARS-CoV-2-specific TCRs that had been generated with the MIRA antigen-specificity platform. Breadth was defined as the fraction of unique TCRs that were SARS-CoV-2-associated. Depth was defined as the fraction of total T cells that were SARS-CoV-2-associated. Using the MIRA data, each spike-specific TCR was assigned both to the spike region to which the TCR was reactive and to a CD4 or CD8 class. Log10-transformed breadth and depth values were compared by one-way ANOVA with Sidak's multiple comparisons tests. Entries here come from immuneACCESS through TCRdb and include only in-frame sequences with V and J called. Some clones fail to appear in such tables; in the studies checked, an unresolved V gene covers under half of the shortfall, and the cause of the remainder is unknown. From that table come the V and J calls and clone size; the DNA was used to work out D and trimming. Recorded for this sample are about 90,000 clones; approximately 85% of them occurred a single time. The ten largest clones take up under 7% of the sample.

The specimen comprised peripheral blood, sampled on day 0 of AZD1222 vaccination. The rearranged segments are TRBV19 and TRBJ1-4, with the D segment identity uncertain. The source is an adult in good health. The CDR3 protein is CASRVAPTNEKLFF. The DNA sequence is given as TGTGCCAGTCGGGTAGCACCAACTAATGAAAAACTGTTTTTT.